This T cell receptor beta chain appears in the sequencing data of a study of CD8 T cells in ankylosing spondylitis. Broader study findings: According to the report, clones linked to the disease were significantly enriched in matched synovial fluid samples taken from ankylosing spondylitis patients.

There are many counts of this clonotype. Antigen specificity is unknown. Using its own MiXCR run on the 5' RACE reads, TCRdb lists one record per CDR3 protein. The data contain 150,000 to 200,000 distinct CDR3 sequences, 13% of them seen just once; the ten biggest clones take up 11%. The CDR3 is 13 amino acids. The V gene's germline CDR1 is LGHNA and CDR2 YSLEER. Trimming shortened V by 2 bases and J by 7 bases, and 8 bases separated the two germline ends. The receptor was isolated from a female donor with ankylosing spondylitis or in good health (not recorded which). V is TRBV4-3 and J is TRBJ2-2; D is uncertain. Sequences were obtained from blood, either unsorted or a sorted T cell fraction (not recorded which). The CDR3 DNA sequence: TGCGCCAGCAGCCAATCTGGGAACGGGGAGCTGTTTTTT. It yields the protein CASSQSGNGELFF.